The 14 T cell receptor beta chains reported below all come from one sample, sequenced in a study of Tregs in tolerant kidney transplant recipients. The assay was immunoSEQ multiplex PCR, and TCRdb's table has in-frame clones only and misses some. The sample includes nearly 95,000 clones, 90% to 95% of them seen just once. The sequences come from CD4+ T cells from blood, collected before the transplant. The receptors stem from a human donor who received a combined kidney and bone marrow transplant.

The rearrangement uses TRBV5-1 and TRBJ2-5, with D hard to call. This CDR3 is 12 amino acids long. V lost 4 bases, J lost 5 bases, and 9 bases lay in between. In germline, CDR1 is SGHRS, CDR2 YFSETQ. CDR3 DNA sequence: TGCGCCAGCAGCCCCGGAGTGGAGACCCAGTACTTC. Translated, it gives CASSPGVETQYF.

The chain carries TRBV2 and TRBJ1-5; a weak D match, TRBD1 (6 bases). The CDR3 contains 14 residues. V shed 4 bases and J shed 5 bases, with 12 bases lying between them. Germline CDR1 and CDR2: SNHLY and FYNNEI. The CDR3 reads CASSVSRGDQPQHF. DNA of the CDR3: TGTGCCAGCAGTGTGTCCAGGGGAGATCAGCCCCAGCATTTT.

The gene calls are TRBV11-3 and TRBJ2-7; tentative D call: TRBD2 (6 bases). The V gene's germline CDR1 is SGHNT and CDR2 YENEEA. Trimming removed 3 bases from V and 0 bases from J, with 12 bases in between. This CDR3 contains 15 residues. The CDR3 DNA sequence: TGTGCCAGCAGCTTGAGGGGTAGCGGCTCCTACGAGCAGTACTTC. Its translation is CASSLRGSGSYEQYF.

This clone showed up just once. The chain is built from TRBV6-5 and TRBJ1-1; no clear D. The CDR3 loop spans 15 amino acids. V lost 4 bases, J lost 0 bases, and 12 bases lay in between. CDR1 is MNHEY, CDR2 SVGAGI, per germline. CDR3 amino acids: CASSSWSVMNTEAFF. Written as DNA, the CDR3 is TGTGCCAGCAGTTCATGGTCAGTAATGAACACTGAAGCTTTCTTT.

The count of this clone is one. The V and J genes are TRBV30 and TRBJ2-2; D gene uncertain. Between the trimmed V and J ends, which lost 0 bases and 1 base, there was a span of 9 bases. Germline CDR1 reads GTSNPN; CDR2 reads SVGIG (reference sequence). There are 15 residues in the CDR3. The CDR3 spells CAWSVWLRNTGELFF. For the CDR3, the DNA is TGTGCCTGGAGTGTTTGGCTCAGGAACACCGGGGAGCTGTTTTTT. The whole variable domain, remainder taken from reference TRBV30 and TRBJ2-2, is SQTIHQWPATLVQPVGSPLSLECTVEGTSNPNLYWYRQAAGRGLQLLFYSVGIGQISSEVPQNLSASRPQDRQFILSSKKLLLSDSGFYLCAWSVWLRNTGELFFGEGSRLTVL.

The chain links TRBV5-1 to TRBJ2-3; 7 nucleotides align to TRBD1. Germline V gives CDR1 SGHRS, CDR2 YFSETQ. The CDR3 is 15 amino acids. J gave up 6 bases and V 4 bases, and 11 bases lay outside the gene matches. The CDR3, as DNA: TGCGCCAGCAGCCGGACGACAGGGTCGTCGGATACGCAGTATTTT. Translation: CASSRTTGSSDTQYF.

The V gene is TRBV10-3, the J gene TRBJ1-2; D may be TRBD1 (6 bases). V lost 11 bases and J 5 bases, leaving 18 bases between the germline ends. Germline CDR1 reads ENHRY; CDR2 reads SYGVKD. The CDR3 length is 13 residues. CDR3 sequence: CAVSRGQGYGYTF. The CDR3 DNA reads TGTGCCGTATCCCGAGGGCAGGGGTATGGCTACACCTTC.

The CDR3 region has the DNA TGCGCCAGCAGCCCCCAGGCGGGGGGCTGGGATTCACCCCTCCACTTT. Its translation is CASSPQAGGWDSPLHF. The V gene is TRBV5-1, the J gene TRBJ1-6; D might be TRBD1 (6 bases). CDR1 and CDR2 from the germline V gene are SGHRS and YFSETQ. The CDR3 runs to 16 residues. V was clipped by 4 bases and J by 8 bases, with 19 bases between them.

The chain couples TRBV7-9 to TRBJ1-5; no firm D call. CDR1 is SEHNR and CDR2 is FQNEAQ in the germline V gene (reference sequence). V was pared by 4 bases and J by 4 bases, with 5 bases between. CDR3 length: 12 residues. The DNA for the CDR3 is TGTGCCAGCAGCTCGGTTAATCAGCCCCAGCATTTT. It yields the protein CASSSVNQPQHF.

This chain joins TRBV7-9 and TRBJ2-2; D is perhaps TRBD1 (6 bases). This CDR3 is 15 amino acids long. The germline gives CDR1 SEHNR, CDR2 FQNEAQ (reference sequence). V lost 3 bases and J lost 1, with 9 bases in between. The CDR3 nucleotides read TGTGCCAGCAGCTTTGACAGGCTGAACACCGGGGAGCTGTTTTTT. Encoded protein: CASSFDRLNTGELFF.

This clone was observed a few times. V usage is TRBV4-2 and J usage is TRBJ2-3, with 9 bases lining up with TRBD2. V gave up 1 base and J gave up 4 bases; unmatched junction bases: 12. Germline V gives CDR1 LGHNA, CDR2 YNFKEQ. The CDR3 covers 18 residues. As DNA, the CDR3 is TGTGCCAGCAGCCAAGGGCTGTCGGCGGGGGGGCGGGCAGATACGCAGTATTTT. As protein: CASSQGLSAGGRADTQYF.

The rearrangement links TRBV5-1 to TRBJ2-1; 9 bases line up with TRBD1. The CDR3 sequence is 14 residues long. Germline lookup yields CDR1 SGHRS and CDR2 YFSETQ. Unmatched junction bases numbered 4, after V lost 4 bases and J lost 5 bases. CDR3 amino acids: CASSVQGANNEQFF. CDR3 bases: TGCGCCAGCAGCGTACAGGGGGCCAACAATGAGCAGTTCTTC.

The chain employs TRBV18 and TRBJ2-1; 8 bases fit TRBD2. Per germline, CDR1 KGHSH and CDR2 LQKENI. Unmatched junction bases numbered 4, after V lost 3 bases and J lost 6 bases. CDR3 length equals 14 residues. The CDR3 here is CASSPGLAGNEQFF. CDR3 nucleotide sequence: TGTGCCAGCTCACCTGGACTAGCAGGCAATGAGCAGTTCTTC.

V usage is TRBV5-3 and J usage is TRBJ2-7, with 12 bases fitting TRBD2. TRBV5-3 is an open reading frame, and its role is uncertain. With V trimmed by 3 bases and J by 0 bases, 4 bases remained unmatched. CDR3 length: 16 amino acids. CDR3 nucleotides: TGTGCCAGAAGCTCCTTGACTAGCGGGAGCTCCTACGAGCAGTACTTC. Protein product: CARSSLTSGSSYEQYF.